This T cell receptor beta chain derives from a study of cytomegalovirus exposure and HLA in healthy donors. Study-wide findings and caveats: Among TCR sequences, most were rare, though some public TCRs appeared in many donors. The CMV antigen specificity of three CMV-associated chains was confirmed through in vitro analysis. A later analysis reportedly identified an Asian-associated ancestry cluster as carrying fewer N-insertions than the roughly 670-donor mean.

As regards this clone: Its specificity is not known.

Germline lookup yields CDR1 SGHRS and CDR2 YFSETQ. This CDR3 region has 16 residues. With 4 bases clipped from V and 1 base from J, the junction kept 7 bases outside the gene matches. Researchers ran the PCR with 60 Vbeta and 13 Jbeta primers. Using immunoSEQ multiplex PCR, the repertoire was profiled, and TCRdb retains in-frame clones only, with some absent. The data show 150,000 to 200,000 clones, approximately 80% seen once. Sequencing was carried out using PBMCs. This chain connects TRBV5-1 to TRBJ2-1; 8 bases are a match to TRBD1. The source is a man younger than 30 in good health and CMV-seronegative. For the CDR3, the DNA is TGCGCCAGCAGCGCGACAGGGGAATGGTCCTACAATGAGCAGTTCTTC. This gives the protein CASSATGEWSYNEQFF. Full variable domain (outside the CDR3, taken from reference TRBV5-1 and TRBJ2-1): KAGVTQTPRYLIKTRGQQVTLSCSPISGHRSVSWYQQTPGQGLQFLFEYFSETQRNKGNFPGRFSGRQFSNSRSEMNVSTLELGDSALYLCASSATGEWSYNEQFFGPGTRLTVL.